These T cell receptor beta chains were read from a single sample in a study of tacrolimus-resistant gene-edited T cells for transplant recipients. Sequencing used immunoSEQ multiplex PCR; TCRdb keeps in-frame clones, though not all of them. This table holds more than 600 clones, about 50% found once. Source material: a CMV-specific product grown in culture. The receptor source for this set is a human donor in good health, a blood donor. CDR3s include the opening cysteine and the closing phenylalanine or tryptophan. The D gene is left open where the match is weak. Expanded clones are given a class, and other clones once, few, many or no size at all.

CASSPGTPEGYGYTF TGTGCCAGCAGCCCCGGGACGCCCGAAGGCTATGGCTACACCTTC medium-sized TRBJ1-2 TRBV3-1/TRBV3-2 .
CASSSAGTGGQTQYF TGTGCCAGCAGCTCAGCCGGGACAGGGGGTCAGACCCAGTACTTC few TRBJ2-5 TRBV11-1 TRBD1
CASSLGTFWTTSGNTIYF TGTGCCAGCAGCTTAGGAACCTTCTGGACTACCTCTGGAAACACCATATATTTT medium-sized TRBJ1-3 TRBV5-4 .
CASSLGTFRNSPLHF TGTGCCAGCAGCTTGGGAACGTTTCGGAATTCACCCCTCCACTTT large TRBJ1-6 TRBV5-4 .
CATSKDRGFDEQYF TGTGCCACCAGTAAAGACAGGGGTTTCGACGAGCAGTACTTC . TRBJ2-7 TRBV6-2/TRBV6-3 TRBD1
CASSGAGGGAETQYF TGTGCCAGCAGCGGGGCGGGAGGTGGGGCAGAGACCCAGTACTTC . TRBJ2-5 TRBV5-5 TRBD2
CASSQLGTGGYTF TGTGCCAGCAGTCAACTCGGGACGGGGGGCTACACCTTC . TRBJ1-2 TRBV27 .
CASSSRLRWGETQYF TGTGCCAGCAGCTCCCGTCTTCGCTGGGGGGAGACCCAGTACTTC . TRBJ2-5 TRBV11-1 .
CAWSVRSSSATNEKLFF TGTGCCTGGAGTGTGCGTAGTTCTTCTGCAACTAATGAAAAACTGTTTTTT . TRBJ1-4 TRBV30 .
CASSLNTDTQYF TGTGCCAGCAGCTTGAATACAGATACGCAGTATTTT medium-sized TRBJ2-3 TRBV5-4 .
CAWSVGSLRSNQPQHF TGTGCCTGGAGTGTCGGGAGCCTCAGGAGCAATCAGCCCCAGCATTTT once TRBJ1-5 TRBV30 .
CASSLSEGVGTEAFF TGTGCCAGCAGCTTGTCCGAAGGGGTGGGCACTGAAGCTTTCTTT large TRBJ1-1 TRBV5-5 .
CAWIGGRYEQYF TGTGCCTGGATCGGGGGCCGCTACGAGCAGTACTTC once TRBJ2-7 TRBV30 .
CASSYGEVYTF TGTGCCAGCAGTTACGGGGAGGTTTACACCTTC few TRBJ1-2 TRBV6-5 .
CSVGIGATAFF TGCAGCGTTGGGATTGGTGCGACAGCTTTCTTT . TRBJ1-1 TRBV29-1 .